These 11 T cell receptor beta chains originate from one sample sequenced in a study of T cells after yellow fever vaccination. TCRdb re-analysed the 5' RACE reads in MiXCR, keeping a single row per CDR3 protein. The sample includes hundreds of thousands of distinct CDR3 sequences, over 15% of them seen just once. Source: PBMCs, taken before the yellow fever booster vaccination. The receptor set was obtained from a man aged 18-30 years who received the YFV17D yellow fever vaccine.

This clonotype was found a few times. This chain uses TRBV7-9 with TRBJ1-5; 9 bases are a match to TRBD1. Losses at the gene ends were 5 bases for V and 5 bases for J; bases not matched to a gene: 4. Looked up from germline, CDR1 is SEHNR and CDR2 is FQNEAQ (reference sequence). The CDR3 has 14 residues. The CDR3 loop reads CASSGTGMDQPQHF. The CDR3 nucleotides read TGTGCCAGCAGCGGGACAGGGATGGATCAGCCCCAGCATTTT.

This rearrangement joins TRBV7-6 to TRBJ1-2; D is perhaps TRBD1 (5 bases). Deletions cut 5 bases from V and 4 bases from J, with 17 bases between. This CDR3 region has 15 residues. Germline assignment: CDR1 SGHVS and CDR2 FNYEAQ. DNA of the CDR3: TGTGCCAGCAGCAAAGGGGAGGGCGTTGGCTATGGCTACACCTTC. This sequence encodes CASSKGEGVGYGYTF.

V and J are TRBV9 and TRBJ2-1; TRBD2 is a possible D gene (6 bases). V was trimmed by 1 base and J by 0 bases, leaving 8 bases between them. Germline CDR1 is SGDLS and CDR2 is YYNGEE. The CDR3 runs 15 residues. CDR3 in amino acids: CASSVLASSYNEQFF. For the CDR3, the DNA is TGTGCCAGCAGCGTACTAGCGAGCTCCTACAATGAGCAGTTCTTC.

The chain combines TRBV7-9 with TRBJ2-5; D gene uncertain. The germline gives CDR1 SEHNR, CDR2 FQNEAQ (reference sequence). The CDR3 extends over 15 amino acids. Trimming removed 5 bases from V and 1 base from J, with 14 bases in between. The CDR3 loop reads CASSRYSGSQETQYF. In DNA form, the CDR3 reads TGTGCCAGCAGCCGATACAGTGGTAGCCAAGAGACCCAGTACTTC.

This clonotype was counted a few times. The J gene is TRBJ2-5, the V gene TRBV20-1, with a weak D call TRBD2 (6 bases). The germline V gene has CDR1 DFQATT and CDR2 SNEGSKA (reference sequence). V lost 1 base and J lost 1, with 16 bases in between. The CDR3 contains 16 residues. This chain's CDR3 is CSARGAAGPPQETQYF. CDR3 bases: TGCAGTGCTAGAGGGGCTGCGGGGCCACCCCAAGAGACCCAGTACTTC.

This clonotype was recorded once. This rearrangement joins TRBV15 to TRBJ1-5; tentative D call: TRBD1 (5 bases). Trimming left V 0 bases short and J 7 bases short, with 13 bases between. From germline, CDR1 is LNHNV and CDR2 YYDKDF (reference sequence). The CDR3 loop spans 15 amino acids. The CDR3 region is CATSREVWGGQPQHF. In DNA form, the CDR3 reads TGTGCCACCAGCAGAGAGGTTTGGGGGGGACAGCCCCAGCATTTT. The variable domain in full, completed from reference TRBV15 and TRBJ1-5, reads DAMVIQNPRYQVTQFGKPVTLSCSQTLNHNVMYWYQQKSSQAPKLLFHYYDKDFNNEADTPDNFQSRRPNTSFCFLDIRSPGLGDTAMYLCATSREVWGGQPQHFGDGTRLSIL.

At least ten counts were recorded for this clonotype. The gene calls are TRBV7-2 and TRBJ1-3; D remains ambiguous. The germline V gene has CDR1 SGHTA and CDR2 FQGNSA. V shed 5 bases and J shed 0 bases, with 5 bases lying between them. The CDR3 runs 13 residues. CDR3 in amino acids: CASSLYSGNTIYF. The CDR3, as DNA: TGTGCCAGCAGCCTGTACTCTGGAAACACCATATATTTT.

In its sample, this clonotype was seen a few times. CDR3 DNA: TGCAGCGTTGCAACCTTGTCAGGGTCGGGCACTGAAGCTTTCTTT. This translates into CSVATLSGSGTEAFF. J is TRBJ1-1 and V is TRBV29-1; possibly TRBD1 for D (5 bases). This CDR3 has 15 residues. V lost 4 bases, J lost 4 bases, and 19 bases lay in between. Looked up from germline, CDR1 is SQVTM and CDR2 is ANQGSEA. The full variable domain, in which reference TRBV29-1 and TRBJ1-1 provide the parts outside the CDR3, is SAVISQKPSRDICQRGTSLTIQCQVDSQVTMMFWYRQQPGQSLTLIATANQGSEATYESGFVIDKFPISRPNLTFSTLTVSNMSPEDSSIYLCSVATLSGSGTEAFFGQGTRLTVV.

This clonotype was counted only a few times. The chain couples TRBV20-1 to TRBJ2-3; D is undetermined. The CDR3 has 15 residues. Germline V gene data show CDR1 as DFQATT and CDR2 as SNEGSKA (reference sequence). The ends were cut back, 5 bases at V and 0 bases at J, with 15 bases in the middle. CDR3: CSAEIRLSSTDTQYF. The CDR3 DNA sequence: TGCAGTGCTGAGATTAGATTATCTAGCACAGATACGCAGTATTTT.

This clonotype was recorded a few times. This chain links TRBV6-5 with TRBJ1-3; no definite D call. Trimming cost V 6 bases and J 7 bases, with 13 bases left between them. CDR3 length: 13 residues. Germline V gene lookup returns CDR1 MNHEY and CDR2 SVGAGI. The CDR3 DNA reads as TGTGCCAGCAGCTCTTTCAACGGGAACACCATATATTTT. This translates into CASSSFNGNTIYF.

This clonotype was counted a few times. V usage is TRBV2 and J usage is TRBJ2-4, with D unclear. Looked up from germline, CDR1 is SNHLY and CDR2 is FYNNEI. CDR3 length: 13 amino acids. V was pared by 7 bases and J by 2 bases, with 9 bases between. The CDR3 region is CASNRWTKNIQYF. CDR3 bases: TGTGCCAGCAATCGCTGGACCAAAAACATTCAGTACTTC.